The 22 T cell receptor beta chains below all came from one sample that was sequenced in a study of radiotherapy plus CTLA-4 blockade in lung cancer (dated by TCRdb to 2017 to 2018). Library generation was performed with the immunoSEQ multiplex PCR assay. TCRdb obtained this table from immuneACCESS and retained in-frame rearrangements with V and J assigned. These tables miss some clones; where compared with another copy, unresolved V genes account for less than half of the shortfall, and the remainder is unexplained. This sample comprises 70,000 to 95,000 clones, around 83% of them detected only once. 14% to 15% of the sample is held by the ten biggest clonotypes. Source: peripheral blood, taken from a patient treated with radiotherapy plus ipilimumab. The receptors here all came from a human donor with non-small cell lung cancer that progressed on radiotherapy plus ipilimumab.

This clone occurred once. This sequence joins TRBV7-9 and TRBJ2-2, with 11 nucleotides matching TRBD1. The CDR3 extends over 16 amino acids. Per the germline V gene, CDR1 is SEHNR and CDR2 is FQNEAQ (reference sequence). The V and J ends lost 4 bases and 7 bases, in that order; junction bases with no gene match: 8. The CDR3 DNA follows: TGTGCCAGCAGCTCCGGGACAGGGGGGATAGGCGGGGAGCTGTTTTTT. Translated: CASSSGTGGIGGELFF. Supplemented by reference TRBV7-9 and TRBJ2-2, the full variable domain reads DTGVSQNPRHKITKRGQNVTFRCDPISEHNRLYWYRQTLGQGPEFLTYFQNEAQLEKSRLLSDRFSAERPKGSFSTLEIQRTEQGDSAMYLCASSSGTGGIGGELFFGEGSRLTVL.

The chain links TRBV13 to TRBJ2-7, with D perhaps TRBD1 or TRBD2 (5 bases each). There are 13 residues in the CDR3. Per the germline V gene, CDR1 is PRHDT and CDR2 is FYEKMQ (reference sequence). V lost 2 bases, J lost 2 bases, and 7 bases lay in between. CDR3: CASSLWGTYEQYF. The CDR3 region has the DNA TGTGCCAGCAGCTTATGGGGGACCTACGAGCAGTACTTC.

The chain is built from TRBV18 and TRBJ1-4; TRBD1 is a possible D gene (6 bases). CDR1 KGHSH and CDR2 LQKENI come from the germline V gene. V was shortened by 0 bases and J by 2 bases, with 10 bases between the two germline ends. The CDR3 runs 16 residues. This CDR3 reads CASSPPGRGTNEKLFF. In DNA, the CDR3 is TGTGCCAGCTCACCACCGGGGAGGGGGACTAATGAAAAACTGTTTTTT.

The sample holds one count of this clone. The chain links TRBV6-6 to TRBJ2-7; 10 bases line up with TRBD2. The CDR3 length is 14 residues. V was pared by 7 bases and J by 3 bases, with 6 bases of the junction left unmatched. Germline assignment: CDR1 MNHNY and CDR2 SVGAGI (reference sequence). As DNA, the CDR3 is TGTGCCAGCATTTCGGCTAGCGGGAGCTACGAGCAGTACTTC. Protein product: CASISASGSYEQYF.

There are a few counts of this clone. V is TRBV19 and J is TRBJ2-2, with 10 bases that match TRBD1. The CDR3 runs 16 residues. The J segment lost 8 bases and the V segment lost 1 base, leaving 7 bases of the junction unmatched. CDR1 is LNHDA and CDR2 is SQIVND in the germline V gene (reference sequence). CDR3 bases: TGTGCCAGTAGTATAGCGGGACAGGGGTTTAGAGGGGAGCTGTTTTTT. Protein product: CASSIAGQGFRGELFF.

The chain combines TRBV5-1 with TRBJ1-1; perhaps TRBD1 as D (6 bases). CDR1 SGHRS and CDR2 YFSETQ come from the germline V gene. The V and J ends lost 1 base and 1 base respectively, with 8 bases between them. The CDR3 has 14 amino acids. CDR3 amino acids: CASSLQQGNTEAFF. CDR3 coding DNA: TGCGCCAGCAGCTTGCAACAGGGGAACACTGAAGCTTTCTTT.

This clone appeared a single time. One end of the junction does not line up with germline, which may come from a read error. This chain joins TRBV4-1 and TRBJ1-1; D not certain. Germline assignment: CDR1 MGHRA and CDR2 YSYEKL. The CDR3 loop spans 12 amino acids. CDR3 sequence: CASSHPDPRDKF. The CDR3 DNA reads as TGCGCCAGCAGCCACCCCGACCCTCGGGATAAGTTT.

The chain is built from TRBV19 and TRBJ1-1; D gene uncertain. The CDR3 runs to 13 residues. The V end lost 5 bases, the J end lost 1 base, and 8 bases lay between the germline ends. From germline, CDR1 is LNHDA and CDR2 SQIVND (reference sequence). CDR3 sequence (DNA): TGTGCCAGTAGTCCGCGACAGAACACTGAAGCTTTCTTT. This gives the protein CASSPRQNTEAFF.

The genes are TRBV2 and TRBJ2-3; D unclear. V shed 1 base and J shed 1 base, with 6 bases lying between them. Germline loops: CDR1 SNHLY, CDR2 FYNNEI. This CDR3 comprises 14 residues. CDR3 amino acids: CASSEGRGTDTQYF. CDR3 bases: TGTGCCAGCAGTGAAGGGAGAGGCACAGATACGCAGTATTTT.

The CDR3 DNA is TGTGCCAGTAAAGATGTTGGGGCCCCCCAAGAGACCCAGTACTTC. As protein: CASKDVGAPQETQYF. The chain recombines TRBV19 with TRBJ2-5; TRBD1 might be the D (5 bases). Germline CDR1 reads LNHDA; CDR2 reads SQIVND (reference sequence). Trimming shortened V by 7 bases and J by 1 base, and 16 bases separated the two germline ends. The CDR3 is 15 residues long.

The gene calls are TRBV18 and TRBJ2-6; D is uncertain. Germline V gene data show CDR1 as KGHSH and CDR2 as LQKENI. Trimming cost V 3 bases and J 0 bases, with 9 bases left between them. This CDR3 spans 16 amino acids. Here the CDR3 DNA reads TGTGCCAGCTCACCCTTGGGATTCTCTGGGGCCAACGTCCTGACTTTC. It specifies CASSPLGFSGANVLTF.

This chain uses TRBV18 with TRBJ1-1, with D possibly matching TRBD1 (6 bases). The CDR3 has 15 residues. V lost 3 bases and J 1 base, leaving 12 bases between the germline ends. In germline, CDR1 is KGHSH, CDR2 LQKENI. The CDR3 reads CASSPPGTTNTEAFF. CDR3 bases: TGTGCCAGCTCACCGCCCGGGACAACGAACACTGAAGCTTTCTTT.

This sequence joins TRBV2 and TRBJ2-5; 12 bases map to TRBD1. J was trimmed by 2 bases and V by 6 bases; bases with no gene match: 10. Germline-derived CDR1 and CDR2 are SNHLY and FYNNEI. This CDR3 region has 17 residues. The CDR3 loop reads CASRAGTGGGWQETQYF. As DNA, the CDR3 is TGTGCCAGCAGGGCCGGGACAGGGGGCGGTTGGCAAGAGACCCAGTACTTC.

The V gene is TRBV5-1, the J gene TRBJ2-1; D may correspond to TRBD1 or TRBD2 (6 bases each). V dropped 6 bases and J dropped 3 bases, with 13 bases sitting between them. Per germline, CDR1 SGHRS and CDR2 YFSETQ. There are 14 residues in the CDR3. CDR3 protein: CASNQRGDYNEQFF. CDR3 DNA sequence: TGCGCCAGCAATCAAAGGGGGGACTACAATGAGCAGTTCTTC.

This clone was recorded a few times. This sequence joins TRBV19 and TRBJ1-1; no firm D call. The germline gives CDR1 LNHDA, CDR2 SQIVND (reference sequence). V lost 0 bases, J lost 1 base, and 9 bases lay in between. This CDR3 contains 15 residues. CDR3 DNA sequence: TGTGCCAGTAGTATAGATCGCCAGGCGAACACTGAAGCTTTCTTT. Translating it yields CASSIDRQANTEAFF.

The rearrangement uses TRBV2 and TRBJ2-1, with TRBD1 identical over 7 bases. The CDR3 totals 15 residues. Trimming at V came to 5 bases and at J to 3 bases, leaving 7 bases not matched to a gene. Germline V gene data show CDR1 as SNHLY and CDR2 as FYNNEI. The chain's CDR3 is CASSQQGVIYNEQFF. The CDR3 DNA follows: TGTGCCAGCAGTCAGCAGGGGGTAATCTACAATGAGCAGTTCTTC.

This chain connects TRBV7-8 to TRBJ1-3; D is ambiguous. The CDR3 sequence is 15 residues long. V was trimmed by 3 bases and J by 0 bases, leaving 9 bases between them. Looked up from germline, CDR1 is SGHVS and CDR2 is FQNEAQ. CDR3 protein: CASSLDARSGNTIYF. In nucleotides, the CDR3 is TGTGCCAGCAGCTTGGACGCCCGCTCTGGAAACACCATATATTTT. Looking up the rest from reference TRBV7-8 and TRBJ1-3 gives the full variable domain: GAGVSQSPRYKVAKRGQDVALRCDPISGHVSLFWYQQALGQGPEFLTYFQNEAQLDKSGLPSDRFFAERPEGSVSTLKIQRTQQEDSAVYLCASSLDARSGNTIYFGEGSWLTVV.

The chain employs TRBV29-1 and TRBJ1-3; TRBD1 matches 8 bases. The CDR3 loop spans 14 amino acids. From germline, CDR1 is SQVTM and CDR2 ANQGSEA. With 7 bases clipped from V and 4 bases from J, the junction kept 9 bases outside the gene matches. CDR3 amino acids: CSAGGQGSGNTIYF. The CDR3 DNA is TGCAGCGCTGGAGGACAGGGTTCAGGAAACACCATATATTTT.

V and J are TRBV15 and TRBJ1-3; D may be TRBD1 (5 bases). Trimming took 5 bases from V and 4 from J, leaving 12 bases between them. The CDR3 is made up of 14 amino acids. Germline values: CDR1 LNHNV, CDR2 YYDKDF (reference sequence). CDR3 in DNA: TGTGCCACCAGCCGATTTCCAGGGGGAAACACCATATATTTT. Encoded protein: CATSRFPGGNTIYF. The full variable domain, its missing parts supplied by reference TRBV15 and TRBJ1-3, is DAMVIQNPRYQVTQFGKPVTLSCSQTLNHNVMYWYQQKSSQAPKLLFHYYDKDFNNEADTPDNFQSRRPNTSFCFLDIRSPGLGDTAMYLCATSRFPGGNTIYFGEGSWLTVV.

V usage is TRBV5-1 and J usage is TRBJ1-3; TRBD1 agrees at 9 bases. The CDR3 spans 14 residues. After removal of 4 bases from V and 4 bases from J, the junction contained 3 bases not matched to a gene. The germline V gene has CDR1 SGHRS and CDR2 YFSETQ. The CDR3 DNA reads TGCGCCAGCAGCCGGACAGGGGACGGAAACACCATATATTTT. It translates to CASSRTGDGNTIYF. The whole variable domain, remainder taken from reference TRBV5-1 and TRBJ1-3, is KAGVTQTPRYLIKTRGQQVTLSCSPISGHRSVSWYQQTPGQGLQFLFEYFSETQRNKGNFPGRFSGRQFSNSRSEMNVSTLELGDSALYLCASSRTGDGNTIYFGEGSWLTVV.

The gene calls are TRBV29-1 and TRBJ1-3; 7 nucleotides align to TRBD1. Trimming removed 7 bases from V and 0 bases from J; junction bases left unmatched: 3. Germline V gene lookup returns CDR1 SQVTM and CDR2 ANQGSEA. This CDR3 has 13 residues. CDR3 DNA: TGCAGCGGCAGGACAGGCTCTGGAAACACCATATATTTT. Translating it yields CSGRTGSGNTIYF.

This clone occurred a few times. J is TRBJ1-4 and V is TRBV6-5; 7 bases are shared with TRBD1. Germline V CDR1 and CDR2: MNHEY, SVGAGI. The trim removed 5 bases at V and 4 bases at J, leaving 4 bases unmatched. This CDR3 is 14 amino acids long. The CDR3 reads CASSTGQINEKLFF. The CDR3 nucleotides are TGTGCCAGCAGTACGGGACAGATTAATGAAAAACTGTTTTTT.